This T cell receptor (beta chain) was documented in a study of PD-1 and CTLA-4 blockade in melanoma. Profiled with immunoSEQ multiplex PCR; TCRdb holds only in-frame clones, not every one. Here the sample spans about 29,000 clones, 85% to 90% being singletons. Details on this clone: An end of the junction does not agree with germline; a read error may underlie this.

CDR1 and CDR2 (germline): MNHEY, SVGAGI. CDR3 size: 12 residues. The sequence was collected from a human donor with melanoma. This chain uses TRBV6-5 with TRBJ1-2; D gene uncertain. The sample was CD8+ T cells from peripheral blood, taken before anti-PD-1 treatment. Written as DNA, the CDR3 is TGTGCCAGCAGTTACTCGGCCGGGGAGCGGGAGTTC. Its translation is CASSYSAGEREF.